The entry that follows covers one T cell receptor beta chain sequence. The antigen is unknown. CDR1 is MNHNS, CDR2 SASEGT, per germline. J gave up 3 bases and V 8 bases, and 7 bases lay outside the gene matches. The CDR3 has 15 amino acids. The time point: blood 4 weeks post-SBRT, at nephrectomy. Treatment indicated: 15 Gy SBRT to primary tumor, nephrectomy 4 weeks later. Nephrectomy followed 15 Gy stereotactic body radiation by 4 weeks. The tumor was a clear cell renal cell carcinoma. The data were obtained in a study of radiation and T cells in renal cell carcinoma. The method was immunoSEQ multiplex PCR; TCRdb's version includes in-frame clones alone and lacks a portion of them. Of roughly 92,000 clones in the sample, around 80% were seen once. Study-level findings and limits: Baseline intratumoral clonotype presence is unknown without pretreatment biopsies. From baseline, blood top tumor clonotypes peaked at 2 weeks post-radiation.

This sample comprised blood, obtained from a patient whose treatment included radiotherapy and nephrectomy. V is TRBV6-1 and J is TRBJ2-1; 10 bases are a match to TRBD2. This TCR derives from a man aged 55 to 69 with renal cell carcinoma. The CDR3 nucleotides are TGTGCCAGCGGCCTACTAGCGGGATACTACAATGAGCAGTTCTTC. It is translated as CASGLLAGYYNEQFF.